This TCR beta chain was observed in a study of blood T cell repertoires in COVID-19. Study-wide background: Spain, Italy and the United States supplied samples that represented acute and convalescent COVID-19. T cells, B-cell-depleted T cells, or PBMCs provided the cDNA or gDNA that served as material.

The CDR3 sequence is 15 residues long. Germline V CDR1 and CDR2: SGHNT, YYREEE (reference sequence). V shed 3 bases and J 5 bases; nucleotides not matched to a gene: 7. Original data processing: Reference gene primer amplification gave estimated nucleated cell counts. The repertoire was sequenced with immunoSEQ multiplex PCR; TCRdb's copy has only in-frame clones and lacks some. That table supplies the V and J calls and clone size; D and trimming were determined from the DNA. This sample carries approximately 500,000 clones, 80% to 90% of them seen once, and the ten largest clones take 3% to 4%. The sample comprised peripheral blood. The clonotype comes from a human donor in a cohort sampled during active COVID-19. This sequence joins TRBV5-4 and TRBJ2-5, with 10 bases aligning to TRBD1. CDR3 sequence reads: CASSSAGTGAETQYF. CDR3 bases: TGTGCCAGCAGCTCTGCCGGGACAGGGGCGGAGACCCAGTACTTC.